Listed here are 15 T cell receptor beta chains from one sample, sequenced in a study of cytomegalovirus exposure and HLA in healthy donors. The PCR made use of 60 Vbeta and 13 Jbeta primers. Sequencing used immunoSEQ multiplex PCR; TCRdb keeps in-frame clones, though not all of them. In the table there are under 200,000 clones, 65% to 85% of which are singletons. Material: PBMCs. Receptors were obtained from a woman aged 45-59 years in good health and CMV-seropositive.

The V and J genes are TRBV29-1 and TRBJ2-6; TRBD1 might be the D (5 bases). Germline assignment: CDR1 SQVTM and CDR2 ANQGSEA. V lost 8 bases and J lost 1, with 9 bases in between. The CDR3 sequence is 13 residues long. In DNA form, the CDR3 reads TGCAGCATCCAGGGATCTGGGGCCAACGTCCTGACTTTC. It codes for CSIQGSGANVLTF.

Here the CDR3 DNA reads TGTGCCAGCAGCCCGAGGCACCAAGGAAATGAAAAACTGTTTTTT. Protein sequence: CASSPRHQGNEKLFF. The chain links TRBV16 to TRBJ1-4; D uncertain. The CDR3 covers 15 residues. From germline, CDR1 is KGHSY and CDR2 FQNENV. Trimming stripped 4 bases from V and 5 bases from J, with 14 bases between.

This clone was counted a single time. The J gene is TRBJ1-2, the V gene TRBV30; D gene unclear. The CDR3 is 12 residues long. Germline CDR1 and CDR2: GTSNPN and SVGIG (reference sequence). V was shortened by 3 bases and J by 4 bases, with 9 bases between the two germline ends. Written as DNA, the CDR3 is TGTGCCTGGAGAGCTCGGGGCTATGGCTACACCTTC. This sequence encodes CAWRARGYGYTF. The full variable domain, rest sourced from reference TRBV30 and TRBJ1-2, is SQTIHQWPATLVQPVGSPLSLECTVEGTSNPNLYWYRQAAGRGLQLLFYSVGIGQISSEVPQNLSASRPQDRQFILSSKKLLLSDSGFYLCAWRARGYGYTFGSGTRLTVV.

By share, this clone counts as medium-sized. The chain links TRBV6-1 to TRBJ2-2; 11 bases agree with TRBD2. CDR3 size: 14 residues. Germline lookup yields CDR1 MNHNS and CDR2 SASEGT. J lost 5 bases, V lost 8 bases, and 4 bases had no gene match. The CDR3 DNA follows: TGTGCCAGCGCTAGCGGGAGGCCAACCGGGGAGCTGTTTTTT. This codes for CASASGRPTGELFF.

This clone has only one observation. This rearrangement joins TRBV2 to TRBJ2-2, with D unclear. The germline CDR1 and CDR2 sequences are SNHLY and FYNNEI. The CDR3 length is 14 residues. Trimming shortened V by 6 bases and J by 1 base, and 9 bases separated the two germline ends. CDR3 bases: TGTGCCAGCAGACTCACGGTGAACACCGGGGAGCTGTTTTTT. Its translation is CASRLTVNTGELFF.

J is TRBJ2-5 and V is TRBV29-1; D perhaps matches TRBD1 (6 bases). Per germline, CDR1 SQVTM and CDR2 ANQGSEA. Trimming removed 6 bases from V and 0 bases from J, with 11 bases in between. This CDR3 has 13 amino acids. The CDR3 region has the DNA TGCAGCGTCGCAACAGGGAACCAAGAGACCCAGTACTTC. Its protein is CSVATGNQETQYF.

This clone was seen only a few times. The chain joins TRBV5-1 to TRBJ1-4; no clear D. V was clipped by 0 bases and J by 8 bases, with 8 bases between them. The CDR3 is made up of 13 amino acids. Germline CDR1 and CDR2: SGHRS and YFSETQ. For the CDR3, the DNA is TGCGCCAGCAGCTTGGTCTCGAGGGAAAAACTGTTTTTT. Its translation: CASSLVSREKLFF.

The rearrangement links TRBV7-3 to TRBJ2-1; the D is unclear. Trimming took 5 bases from V and 7 from J, leaving 12 bases between them. The CDR3 has 13 amino acids. Germline assignment: CDR1 SGHTA and CDR2 FQGTGA. CDR3 DNA sequence: TGTGCCAGCAGCATCTACCCCGGTAATGAGCAGTTCTTC. Protein: CASSIYPGNEQFF. Filled out from reference TRBV7-3 and TRBJ2-1, the complete variable domain reads GAGVSQTPSNKVTEKGKYVELRCDPISGHTALYWYRQSLGQGPEFLIYFQGTGAADDSGLPNDRFFAVRPEGSVSTLKIQRTERGDSAVYLCASSIYPGNEQFFGPGTRLTVL.

V and J are TRBV6-4 and TRBJ1-1; tentatively, D is TRBD1 (5 bases). The CDR3 runs to 13 residues. Trimming pared 2 bases from V and 6 bases from J, leaving 10 bases between. In germline, CDR1 is MRHNA, CDR2 SNTAGT. The DNA of the CDR3 is TGTGCCAGCAGTGACAGGGGCGGCGCTGAAGCTTTCTTT. Encoded protein: CASSDRGGAEAFF.

This clone showed up just once. The chain carries TRBV5-4 and TRBJ2-5; no firm D call. V was shortened by 2 bases and J by 0 bases, with 5 bases between the two germline ends. From germline, CDR1 is SGHNT and CDR2 YYREEE (reference sequence). There are 13 residues in the CDR3. The CDR3 nucleotides are TGTGCCAGCAGCTTTAGTAACCAAGAGACCCAGTACTTC. Its protein is CASSFSNQETQYF.

The V call is TRBV10-3, the J call TRBJ2-1; 14 nucleotides align to TRBD2. Trimming cost V 6 bases and J 7 bases; bases outside gene matches: 5. The germline V gene encodes CDR1 ENHRY and CDR2 SYGVKD. This CDR3 is built from 15 residues. CDR3 DNA: TGTGCCATCAGGAAGGGACTAGCGGGAGAAAATGAGCAGTTCTTC. As protein: CAIRKGLAGENEQFF.

V and J are TRBV5-1 and TRBJ1-2, with 9 bases matching TRBD1. Germline V CDR1 and CDR2: SGHRS, YFSETQ. Germline trimming cut 1 base from V and 5 bases from J; bases unmatched to any gene: 3. The CDR3 has 14 residues. DNA for the CDR3: TGCGCCAGCAGCTTGAACAGGGGGCCTTATGGCTACACCTTC. Encoded protein: CASSLNRGPYGYTF.

This clone was counted a few times. J is TRBJ1-4 and V is TRBV25-1; D gene unclear. The CDR3 extends over 15 amino acids. Between the trimmed V and J ends, which lost 8 bases and 1 base, there was a span of 14 bases. Germline CDR1 is MGHDK and CDR2 is SYGVNS. The CDR3 DNA reads as TGTGCCAGCTCTACCGGAGCCATAACTAATGAAAAACTGTTTTTT. Translating it yields CASSTGAITNEKLFF.

This chain connects TRBV29-1 to TRBJ2-7, with 7 bases identical to TRBD2. There are 15 residues in the CDR3. V was clipped by 5 bases and J by 4 bases; unmatched bases: 14. The germline gives CDR1 SQVTM, CDR2 ANQGSEA. This CDR3 is CSVSQAGVGIYEQYF. The CDR3 DNA follows: TGCAGCGTTTCCCAGGCGGGAGTGGGGATTTACGAGCAGTACTTC.

The chain combines TRBV5-1 with TRBJ2-3; D not certain. Trimming removed 0 bases at V and 2 bases at J, with 10 bases between. The V gene's germline CDR1 is SGHRS and CDR2 YFSETQ. CDR3 size: 15 residues. CDR3 sequence reads: CASSLGAGTTDTQYF. The DNA of the CDR3 is TGCGCCAGCAGCTTGGGGGCCGGAACCACAGATACGCAGTATTTT.